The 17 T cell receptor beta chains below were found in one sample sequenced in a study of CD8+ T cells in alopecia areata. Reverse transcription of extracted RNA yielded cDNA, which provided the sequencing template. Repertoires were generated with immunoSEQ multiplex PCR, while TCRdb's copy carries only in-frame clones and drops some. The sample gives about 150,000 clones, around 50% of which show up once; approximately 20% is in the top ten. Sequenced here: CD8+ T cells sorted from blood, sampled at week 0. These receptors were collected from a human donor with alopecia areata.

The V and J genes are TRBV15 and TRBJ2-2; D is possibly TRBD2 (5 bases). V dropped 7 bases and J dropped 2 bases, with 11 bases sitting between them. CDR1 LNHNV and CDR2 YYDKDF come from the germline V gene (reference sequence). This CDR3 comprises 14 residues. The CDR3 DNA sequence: TGTGCCACCAAAGGACGGGGTAACACCGGGGAGCTGTTTTTT. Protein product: CATKGRGNTGELFF.

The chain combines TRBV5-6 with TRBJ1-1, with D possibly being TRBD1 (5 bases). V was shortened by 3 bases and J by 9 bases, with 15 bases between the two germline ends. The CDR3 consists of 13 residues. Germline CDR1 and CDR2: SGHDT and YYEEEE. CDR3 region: CASSSGGDPKAFF. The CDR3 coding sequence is TGTGCCAGCAGCTCGGGAGGGGACCCAAAAGCTTTCTTT. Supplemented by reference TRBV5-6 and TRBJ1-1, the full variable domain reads DAGVTQSPTHLIKTRGQQVTLRCSPKSGHDTVSWYQQALGQGPQFIFQYYEEEERQRGNFPDRFSGHQFPNYSSELNVNALLLGDSALYLCASSSGGDPKAFFGQGTRLTVV.

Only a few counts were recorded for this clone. The DNA for the CDR3 is TGCGCCAGCAGCCAAGACCGGGGGACAGCCTGGCCCCAGCATTTT. It yields the protein CASSQDRGTAWPQHF. The chain employs TRBV4-3 and TRBJ1-5; 7 bases agree with TRBD1. Germline V lookup: CDR1 LGHNA, CDR2 YSLEER. The junction had 8 bases not matched to a gene; V was cut back by 0 bases and J by 9 bases. The CDR3 is 15 residues long.

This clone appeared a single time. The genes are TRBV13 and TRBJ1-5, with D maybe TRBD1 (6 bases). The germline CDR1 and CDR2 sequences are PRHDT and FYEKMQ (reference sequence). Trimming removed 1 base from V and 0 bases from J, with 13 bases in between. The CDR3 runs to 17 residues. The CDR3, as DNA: TGTGCCAGCAGCTTAGCACAGGGACCAAATAGCAATCAGCCCCAGCATTTT. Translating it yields CASSLAQGPNSNQPQHF.

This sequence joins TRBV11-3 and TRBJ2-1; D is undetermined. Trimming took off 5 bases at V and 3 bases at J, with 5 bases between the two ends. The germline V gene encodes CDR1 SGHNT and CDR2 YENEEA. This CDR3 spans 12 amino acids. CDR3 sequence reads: CASSNYYNEQFF. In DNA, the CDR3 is TGTGCCAGCAGCAACTACTACAATGAGCAGTTCTTC.

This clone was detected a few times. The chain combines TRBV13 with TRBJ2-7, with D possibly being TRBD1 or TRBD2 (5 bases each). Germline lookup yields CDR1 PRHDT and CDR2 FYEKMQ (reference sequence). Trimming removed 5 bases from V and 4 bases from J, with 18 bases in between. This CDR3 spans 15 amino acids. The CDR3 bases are TGTGCCAGCAGCCCCCCGGAAGGGACCAGTTACGAGCAGTACTTC. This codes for CASSPPEGTSYEQYF. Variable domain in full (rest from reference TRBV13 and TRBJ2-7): AAGVIQSPRHLIKEKRETATLKCYPIPRHDTVYWYQQGPGQDPQFLISFYEKMQSDKGSIPDRFSAQQFSDYHSELNMSSLELGDSALYFCASSPPEGTSYEQYFGPGTRLTVT.

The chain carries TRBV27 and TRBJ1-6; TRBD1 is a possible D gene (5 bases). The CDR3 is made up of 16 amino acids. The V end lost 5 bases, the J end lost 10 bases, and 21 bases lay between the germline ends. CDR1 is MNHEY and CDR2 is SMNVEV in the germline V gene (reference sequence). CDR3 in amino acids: CASSPGNPAGWSPLHF. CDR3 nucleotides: TGTGCCAGCAGTCCCGGGAATCCCGCAGGGTGGTCACCCCTCCACTTT.

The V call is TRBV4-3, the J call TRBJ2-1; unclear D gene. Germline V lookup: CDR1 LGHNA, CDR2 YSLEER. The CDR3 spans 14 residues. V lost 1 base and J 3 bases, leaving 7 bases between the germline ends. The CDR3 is CASSQGSRYNEQFF. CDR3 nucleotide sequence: TGCGCCAGCAGCCAAGGGTCTCGCTACAATGAGCAGTTCTTC.

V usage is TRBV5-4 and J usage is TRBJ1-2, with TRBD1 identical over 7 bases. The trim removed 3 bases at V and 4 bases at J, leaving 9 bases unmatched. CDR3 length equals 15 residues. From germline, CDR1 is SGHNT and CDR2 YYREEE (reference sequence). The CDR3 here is CASSSGQEDLYGYTF. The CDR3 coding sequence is TGTGCCAGCAGCTCCGGACAGGAGGACCTCTATGGCTACACCTTC.

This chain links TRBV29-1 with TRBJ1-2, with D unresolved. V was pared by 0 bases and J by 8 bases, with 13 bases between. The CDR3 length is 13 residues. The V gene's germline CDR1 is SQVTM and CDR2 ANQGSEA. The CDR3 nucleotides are TGCAGCGTTGAAGAGCAAGGACGGAGAGGCTACACCTTC. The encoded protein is CSVEEQGRRGYTF.

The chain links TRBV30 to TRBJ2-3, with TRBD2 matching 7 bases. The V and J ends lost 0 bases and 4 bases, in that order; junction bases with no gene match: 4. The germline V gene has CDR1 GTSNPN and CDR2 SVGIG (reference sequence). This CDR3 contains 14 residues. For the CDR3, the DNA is TGTGCCTGGAGTGTGAGCGGGGCGTCAGATACGCAGTATTTT. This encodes CAWSVSGASDTQYF. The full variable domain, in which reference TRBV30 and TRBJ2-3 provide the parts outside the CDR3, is SQTIHQWPATLVQPVGSPLSLECTVEGTSNPNLYWYRQAAGRGLQLLFYSVGIGQISSEVPQNLSASRPQDRQFILSSKKLLLSDSGFYLCAWSVSGASDTQYFGPGTRLTVL.

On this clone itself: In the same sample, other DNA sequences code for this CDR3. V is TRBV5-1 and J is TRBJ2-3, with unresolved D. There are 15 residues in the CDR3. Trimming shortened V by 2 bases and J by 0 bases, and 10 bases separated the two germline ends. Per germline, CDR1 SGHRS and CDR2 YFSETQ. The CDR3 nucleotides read TGCGCCAGCAGCTTCAGAAGACCTAGCACAGATACGCAGTATTTT. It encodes CASSFRRPSTDTQYF.

CDR3 in DNA: TGCAGCGTTGCTGGGGGAGGGGAGTACGAGCAGTACTTC. The encoded protein is CSVAGGGEYEQYF. The chain recombines TRBV29-1 with TRBJ2-7, with 7 bases lining up with TRBD2. Germline-derived CDR1 and CDR2 are SQVTM and ANQGSEA. The CDR3 totals 13 residues. The V segment lost 4 bases and the J segment 4 bases; nucleotides outside the gene matches: 7.

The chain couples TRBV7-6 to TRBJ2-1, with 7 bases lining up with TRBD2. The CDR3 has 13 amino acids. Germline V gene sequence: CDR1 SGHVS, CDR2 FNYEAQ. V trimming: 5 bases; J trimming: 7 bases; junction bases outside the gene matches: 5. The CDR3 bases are TGTGCCAGCAGCGTACTAGCGCGGAATGAGCAGTTCTTC. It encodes CASSVLARNEQFF.

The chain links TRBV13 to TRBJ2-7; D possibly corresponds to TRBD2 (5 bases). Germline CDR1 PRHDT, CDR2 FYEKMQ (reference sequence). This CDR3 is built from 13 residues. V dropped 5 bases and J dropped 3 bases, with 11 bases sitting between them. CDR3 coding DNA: TGTGCCAGCAGCGAGGGCCGGCGCTACGAGCAGTACTTC. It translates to CASSEGRRYEQYF.

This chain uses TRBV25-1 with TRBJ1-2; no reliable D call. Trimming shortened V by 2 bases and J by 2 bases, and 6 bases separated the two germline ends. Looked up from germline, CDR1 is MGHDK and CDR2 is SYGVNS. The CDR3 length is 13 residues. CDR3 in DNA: TGTGCCAGCAGTGAAGGGAGGAACTATGGCTACACCTTC. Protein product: CASSEGRNYGYTF.

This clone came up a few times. The CDR3 loop is CASSRGQGTDTEAFF. In DNA, the CDR3 is TGCGCCAGCAGCCGGGGACAGGGGACCGACACTGAAGCTTTCTTT. The chain recombines TRBV5-1 with TRBJ1-1; 10 bases fit TRBD1. The J segment lost 3 bases and the V segment lost 4 bases, leaving 6 bases of the junction unmatched. The CDR3 length is 15 residues. Germline CDR1 SGHRS, CDR2 YFSETQ.